The clone carrying this TCR beta chain has just a few counts. The sample originates from a study of long-term antiretroviral therapy in people with HIV. Researchers report immunoSEQ v3.0 was run at survey level. The method was immunoSEQ multiplex PCR; TCRdb's version includes in-frame clones alone and lacks a portion of them. Of 20,000 to 25,000 clones detected, 65% to 80% appear once; the ten largest clones hold approximately 4.8%. V lost 6 bases and J 1 base, leaving 6 bases between the germline ends. CDR1 SNHLY and CDR2 FYNNEI come from the germline V gene. The CDR3 spans 12 residues. This chain connects TRBV2 to TRBJ2-5; D unresolved. Sequencing was performed on unsorted PBMCs, taken 0.5 years after starting antiretroviral therapy. The sequence was collected from a woman aged 40-49 years with HIV. The CDR3 loop reads CASRVAQETQYF. The CDR3 DNA follows: TGTGCCAGCAGGGTGGCCCAAGAGACCCAGTACTTC.